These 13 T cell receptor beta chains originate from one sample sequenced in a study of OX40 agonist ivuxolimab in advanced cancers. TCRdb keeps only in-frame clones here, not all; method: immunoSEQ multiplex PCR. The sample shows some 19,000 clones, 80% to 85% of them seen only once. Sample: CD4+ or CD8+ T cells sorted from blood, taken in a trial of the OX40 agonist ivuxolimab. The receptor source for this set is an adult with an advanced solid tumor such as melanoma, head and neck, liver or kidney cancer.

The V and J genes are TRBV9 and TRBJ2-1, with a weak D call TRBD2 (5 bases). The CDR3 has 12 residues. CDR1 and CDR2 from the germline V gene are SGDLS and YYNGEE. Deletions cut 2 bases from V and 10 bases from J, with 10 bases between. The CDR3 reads CASSVITGEQFF. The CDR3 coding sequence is TGTGCCAGCAGCGTTATAACGGGGGAGCAGTTCTTC.

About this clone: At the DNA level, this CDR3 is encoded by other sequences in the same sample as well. The chain's CDR3 is CASSLRAGGHEQFF. The CDR3 nucleotides are TGCGCCAGCAGCTTAAGAGCGGGAGGTCATGAGCAGTTCTTC. This chain links TRBV5-1 with TRBJ2-1, with TRBD2 matching over 9 bases. CDR1 is SGHRS, CDR2 YFSETQ, per germline. V dropped 2 bases and J dropped 8; count of bases not matched to a gene: 5. The CDR3 is made up of 14 amino acids.

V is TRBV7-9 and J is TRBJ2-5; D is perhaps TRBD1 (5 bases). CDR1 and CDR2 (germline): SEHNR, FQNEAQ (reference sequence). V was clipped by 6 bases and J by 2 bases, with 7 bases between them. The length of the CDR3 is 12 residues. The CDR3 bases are TGTGCCAGCAGGGACAAACAAGAGACCCAGTACTTC. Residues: CASRDKQETQYF.

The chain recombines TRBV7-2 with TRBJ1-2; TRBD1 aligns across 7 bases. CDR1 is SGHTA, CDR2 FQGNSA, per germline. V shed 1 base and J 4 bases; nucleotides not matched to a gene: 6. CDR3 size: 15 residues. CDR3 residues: CASSLGVQGGYGYTF. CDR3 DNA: TGTGCCAGCAGCTTAGGGGTGCAGGGGGGCTATGGCTACACCTTC.

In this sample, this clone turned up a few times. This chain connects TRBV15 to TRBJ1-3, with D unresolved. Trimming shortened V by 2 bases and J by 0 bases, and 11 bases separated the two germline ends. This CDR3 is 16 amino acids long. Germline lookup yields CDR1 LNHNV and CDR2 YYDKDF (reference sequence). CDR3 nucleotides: TGTGCCACCAGCAGACACCTCTCTAGCTCTGGAAACACCATATATTTT. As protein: CATSRHLSSSGNTIYF.

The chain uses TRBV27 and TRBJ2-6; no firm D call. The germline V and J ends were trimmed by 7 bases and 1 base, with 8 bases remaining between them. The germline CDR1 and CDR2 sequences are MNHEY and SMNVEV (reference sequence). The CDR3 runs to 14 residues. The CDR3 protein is CASTQLSGANVLTF. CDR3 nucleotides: TGTGCCAGCACGCAGCTATCTGGGGCCAACGTCCTGACTTTC.

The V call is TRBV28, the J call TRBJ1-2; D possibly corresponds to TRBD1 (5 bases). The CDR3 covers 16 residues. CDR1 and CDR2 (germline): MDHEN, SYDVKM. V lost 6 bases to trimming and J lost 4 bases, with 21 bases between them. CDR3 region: CASSSIPGVTVYGYTF. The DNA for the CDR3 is TGTGCCAGCAGCTCAATCCCCGGGGTGACAGTCTATGGCTACACCTTC.

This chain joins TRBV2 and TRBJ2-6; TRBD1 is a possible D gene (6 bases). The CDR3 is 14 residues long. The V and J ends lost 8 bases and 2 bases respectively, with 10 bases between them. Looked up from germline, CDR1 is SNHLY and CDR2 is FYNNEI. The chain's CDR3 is CASGNRAGANVLTF. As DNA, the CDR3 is TGTGCCAGCGGTAACAGGGCTGGGGCCAACGTCCTGACTTTC.

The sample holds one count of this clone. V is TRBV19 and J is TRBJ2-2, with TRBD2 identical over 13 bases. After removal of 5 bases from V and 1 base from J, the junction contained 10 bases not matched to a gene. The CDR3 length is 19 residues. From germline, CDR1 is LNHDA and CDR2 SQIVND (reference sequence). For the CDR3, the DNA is TGTGCCAGTAGTTCTACTAGCGGGAGGGTAGGGTGGAACACCGGGGAGCTGTTTTTT. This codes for CASSSTSGRVGWNTGELFF.

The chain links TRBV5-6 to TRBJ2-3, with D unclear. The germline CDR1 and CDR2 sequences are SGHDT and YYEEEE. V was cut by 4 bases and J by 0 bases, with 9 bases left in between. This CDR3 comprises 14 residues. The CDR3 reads CASSPVTSTDTQYF. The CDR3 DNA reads TGTGCCAGCAGCCCCGTTACTAGCACAGATACGCAGTATTTT.

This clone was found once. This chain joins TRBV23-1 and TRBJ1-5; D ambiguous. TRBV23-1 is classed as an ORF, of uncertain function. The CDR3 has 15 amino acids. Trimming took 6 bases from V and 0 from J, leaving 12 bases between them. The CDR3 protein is CASSRSGSSNQPQHF. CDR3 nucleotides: TGCGCCAGCAGCCGCAGTGGGAGTAGCAATCAGCCCCAGCATTTT.

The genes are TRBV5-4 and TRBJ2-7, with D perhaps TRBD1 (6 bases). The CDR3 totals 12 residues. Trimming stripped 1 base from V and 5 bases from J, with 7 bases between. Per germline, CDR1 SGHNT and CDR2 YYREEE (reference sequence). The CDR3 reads CASSLSGDEQYF. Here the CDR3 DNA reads TGTGCCAGCAGCTTGTCAGGGGACGAGCAGTACTTC.

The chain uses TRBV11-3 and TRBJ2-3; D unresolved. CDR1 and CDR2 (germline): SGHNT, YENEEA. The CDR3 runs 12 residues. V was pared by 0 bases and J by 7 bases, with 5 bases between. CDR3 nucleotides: TGTGCCAGCAGCTTAGATCGGAATACGCAGTATTTT. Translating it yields CASSLDRNTQYF.